This is a list of T cell receptor beta chains from one sample in a study of OX40 agonist ivuxolimab in advanced cancers. Measured with immunoSEQ multiplex PCR; TCRdb has only the in-frame clones, and not every one. The profile covers tens of thousands of clones, with 80% to 90% appearing a single time and 20% to 25% taken by the ten largest. The specimen was CD4+ or CD8+ T cells sorted from blood, collected in a trial of the OX40 agonist ivuxolimab. The receptors derive from an adult with an advanced solid tumor such as melanoma, head and neck, liver or kidney cancer. Both conserved end residues are trimmed from each CDR3. Fields, in order: J gene, V gene, clone size, CDR3 protein. Rows give clone size only sometimes, using once, few, many, or a class for an expanded clone.

>TRBJ1-5|TRBV4-1|.
ASSQRPGDYLGEPQH
>TRBJ1-1|TRBV29-1|.
SVGGGGGSGTEAF
>TRBJ2-7|TRBV6-1|once
ASSGDLWPYEQY
>TRBJ2-3|TRBV10-3|.
AISEPDKDYTDTQY
>TRBJ2-4|TRBV11-2|.
ASSSPGQGALRPKNIQY
>TRBJ1-5|TRBV27|.
ASSLSTGLWQPQH
>TRBJ2-2|TRBV6-9|few
ASTLNENGELF
>TRBJ1-1|TRBV28|.
ASSQWDRGHTEAF
>TRBJ1-1|TRBV9|.
ASSVLGGPNTEAF
>TRBJ2-7|TRBV28|.
ASKLGGNYEQY
>TRBJ1-5|TRBV27|.
ASRPGGLGSNQPQH
>TRBJ1-2|TRBV5-6|.
ASSRPSYGYT
>TRBJ2-1|TRBV30|.
AWRTLVGKF
>TRBJ2-5|TRBV7-9|.
ASSRPGDGVQETQY
>TRBJ1-1|TRBV5-8|.
ASSLRGMDTEAF
>TRBJ2-1|TRBV4-1|.
ASSQESGGMDNEQF
>TRBJ2-5|TRBV27|.
ASSLGASKETQY
>TRBJ2-1|TRBV30|.
AWSGGEQF
>TRBJ1-5|TRBV27|.
ASRYGLNQPQH
>TRBJ2-1|TRBV7-9|.
ASTTGGSPF
>TRBJ2-2|TRBV9|.
ASSSPPGSGELF
>TRBJ2-2|TRBV7-6|.
ASSLAGTENTGELF
>TRBJ2-1|TRBV19|.
ASSITSGDTYYNEQF
>TRBJ2-1|TRBV9|.
ASSVVAGGYNEQF
>TRBJ1-2|TRBV4-1|.
ASSPEVSGNYGYT
>TRBJ2-7|TRBV15|few
ATRETGDTPEQY
>TRBJ2-7|TRBV4-1|.
ASSLSVAGTYEQY
>TRBJ1-2|TRBV7-6|.
ASSLGQGGLYGYT
>TRBJ1-3|TRBV28|once
ASRSGNTIY
>TRBJ1-5|TRBV7-9|.
ASSLASEAGLSNQPQH
>TRBJ2-3|TRBV28|.
ASSAGPITDTQY